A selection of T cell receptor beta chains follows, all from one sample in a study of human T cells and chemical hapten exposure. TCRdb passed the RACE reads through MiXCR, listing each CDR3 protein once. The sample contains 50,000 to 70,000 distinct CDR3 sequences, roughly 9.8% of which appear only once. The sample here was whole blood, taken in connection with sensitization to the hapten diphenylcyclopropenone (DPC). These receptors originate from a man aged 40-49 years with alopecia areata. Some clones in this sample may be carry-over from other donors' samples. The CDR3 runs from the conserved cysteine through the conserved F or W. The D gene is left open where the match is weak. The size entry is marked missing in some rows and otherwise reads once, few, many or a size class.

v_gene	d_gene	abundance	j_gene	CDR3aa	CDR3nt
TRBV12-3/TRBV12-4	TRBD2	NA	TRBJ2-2	CASRQGASGKVGELFF	TGTGCCAGCAGACAGGGTGCTAGCGGGAAAGTCGGGGAGCTGTTTTTT
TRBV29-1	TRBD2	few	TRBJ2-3	CSVDTLLAVGTDTQYF	TGCAGCGTGGACACCCTACTAGCGGTTGGCACAGATACGCAGTATTTT
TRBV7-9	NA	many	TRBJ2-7	CASSSQTEGKPYEQYF	TGTGCCAGCAGCTCCCAGACCGAAGGAAAACCCTACGAGCAGTACTTC
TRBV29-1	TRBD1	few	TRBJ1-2	CSVRGDAYGYTF	TGCAGCGTCAGGGGGGACGCCTATGGCTACACCTTC
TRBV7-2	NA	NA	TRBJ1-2	CASSLAVINYGYTF	TGTGCCAGCAGCTTAGCGGTGATTAACTATGGCTACACCTTC
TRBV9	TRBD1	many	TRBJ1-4	CASSVGTGGNEKLFF	TGTGCCAGCAGCGTAGGGACAGGCGGTAATGAAAAACTGTTTTTT
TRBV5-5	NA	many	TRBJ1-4	CASSLEPGYNEKLFF	TGTGCCAGCAGCTTGGAGCCAGGGTATAATGAAAAACTGTTTTTT
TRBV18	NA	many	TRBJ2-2	CASSPPRTTRELFF	TGTGCCAGCTCACCACCGAGGACCACCCGGGAGCTGTTTTTT
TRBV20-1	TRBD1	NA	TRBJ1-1	CSARAAGTGANTEAFF	TGCAGTGCTAGAGCGGCCGGGACAGGGGCGAACACTGAAGCTTTCTTT
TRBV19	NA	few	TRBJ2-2	CATDVKGGELFF	TGTGCCACCGACGTGAAGGGCGGGGAGCTGTTTTTT
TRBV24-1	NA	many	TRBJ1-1	CATSVGTEAFF	TGTGCCACCAGTGTGGGGACTGAAGCTTTCTTT
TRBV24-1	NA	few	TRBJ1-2	CATAAGPLGYGYTF	TGTGCCACCGCTGCAGGACCTTTAGGCTATGGCTACACCTTC
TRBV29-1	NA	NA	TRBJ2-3	CSVPAATDTQYF	TGCAGCGTTCCGGCGGCCACAGATACGCAGTATTTT
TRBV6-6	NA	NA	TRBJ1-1	CASTVRGVNTEAFF	TGTGCCAGCACTGTCCGGGGGGTGAACACTGAAGCTTTCTTT
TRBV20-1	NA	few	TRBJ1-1	CSARGVGALNTEAFF	TGCAGTGCTAGAGGTGTGGGGGCGTTGAACACTGAAGCTTTCTTT
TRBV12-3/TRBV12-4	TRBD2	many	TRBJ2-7	CASSGTSGGRGYEQYF	TGTGCCAGCAGTGGGACTAGCGGGGGAAGGGGCTACGAGCAGTACTTC
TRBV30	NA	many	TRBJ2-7	CAWKQGSYEQYF	TGTGCCTGGAAGCAGGGTTCCTACGAGCAGTACTTC
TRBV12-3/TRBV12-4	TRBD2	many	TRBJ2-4	CASSNYIGLARNNIQYF	TGTGCCAGCAGCAATTACATCGGACTAGCGAGGAACAACATTCAGTACTTC
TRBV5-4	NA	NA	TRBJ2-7	CASSSAGVRVYEQYF	TGTGCCAGCAGCTCCGCGGGTGTTAGGGTCTACGAGCAGTACTTC
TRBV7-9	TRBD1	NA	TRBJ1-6	CASSPRTGINSPLHF	TGTGCCAGCAGCCCCCGGACAGGGATCAATTCACCCCTCCACTTT
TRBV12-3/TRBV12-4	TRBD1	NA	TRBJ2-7	CASSFWGQHSYEQYF	TGTGCCAGCAGTTTCTGGGGACAGCACTCCTACGAGCAGTACTTC
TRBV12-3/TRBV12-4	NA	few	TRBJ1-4	CASSPEALDEKLFF	TGTGCCAGCAGCCCAGAAGCGTTGGATGAAAAACTGTTTTTT
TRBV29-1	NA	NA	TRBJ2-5	CSVAGQLETQYF	TGCAGCGTCGCTGGACAGCTGGAGACCCAGTACTTC
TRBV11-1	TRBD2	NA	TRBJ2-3	CASSTPPGLRQYF	TGTGCCAGCAGCACACCCCCGGGACTACGGCAGTATTTT
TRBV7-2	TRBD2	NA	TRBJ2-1	CASSLARMTSGRQNEQFF	TGTGCCAGCAGCTTAGCGAGGATGACTAGCGGGAGGCAGAATGAGCAGTTCTTC
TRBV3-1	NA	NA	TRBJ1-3	CASSQGSGNTIYF	TGTGCCAGCAGCCAAGGCTCTGGAAACACCATATATTTT
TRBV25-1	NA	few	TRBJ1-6	CASSFEVSPLHF	TGTGCCAGTTCGTTCGAAGTTTCACCCCTCCACTTT
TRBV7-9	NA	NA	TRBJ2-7	CASSRDISYEQYF	TGTGCCAGCAGTAGGGACATCTCCTACGAGCAGTACTTC
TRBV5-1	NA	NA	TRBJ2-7	CASSRDPEYEQYF	TGCGCCAGCAGCCGGGACCCCGAGTACGAGCAGTACTTC
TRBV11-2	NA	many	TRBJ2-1	CASSLDGDEQFF	TGTGCCAGCAGCTTAGATGGAGATGAGCAGTTCTTC
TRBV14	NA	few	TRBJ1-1	CASSRLGGPDNTEAFF	TGTGCCAGCAGTCGATTGGGGGGGCCCGATAATACTGAAGCTTTCTTT
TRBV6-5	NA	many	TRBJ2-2	CASGVFTGELFF	TGTGCCAGCGGGGTTTTCACCGGGGAGCTGTTTTTT
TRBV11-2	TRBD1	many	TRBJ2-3	CASSLARQGETDTQYF	TGTGCCAGCAGCTTAGCGCGACAGGGGGAGACAGATACGCAGTATTTT
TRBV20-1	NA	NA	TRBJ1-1	CSARDQGHTEAFF	TGCAGTGCTAGAGATCAGGGACACACTGAAGCTTTCTTT
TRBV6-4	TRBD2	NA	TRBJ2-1	CASSDGPGGLNEQIF	TGTGCCAGCAGTGACGGCCCGGGAGGGCTCAATGAGCAGATCTTC
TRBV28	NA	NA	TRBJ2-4	CASQGQLGNIQYF	TGTGCCAGCCAGGGCCAGTTGGGAAACATTCAGTACTTC
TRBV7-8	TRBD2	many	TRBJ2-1	CASSGRTSGSHEQFF	TGTGCCAGCAGCGGACGGACTAGCGGGAGCCATGAGCAGTTCTTC
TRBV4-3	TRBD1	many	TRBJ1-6	CASSQAGTGGRSPLHF	TGCGCCAGCAGCCAAGCCGGGACAGGGGGCAGGTCACCCCTCCACTTT